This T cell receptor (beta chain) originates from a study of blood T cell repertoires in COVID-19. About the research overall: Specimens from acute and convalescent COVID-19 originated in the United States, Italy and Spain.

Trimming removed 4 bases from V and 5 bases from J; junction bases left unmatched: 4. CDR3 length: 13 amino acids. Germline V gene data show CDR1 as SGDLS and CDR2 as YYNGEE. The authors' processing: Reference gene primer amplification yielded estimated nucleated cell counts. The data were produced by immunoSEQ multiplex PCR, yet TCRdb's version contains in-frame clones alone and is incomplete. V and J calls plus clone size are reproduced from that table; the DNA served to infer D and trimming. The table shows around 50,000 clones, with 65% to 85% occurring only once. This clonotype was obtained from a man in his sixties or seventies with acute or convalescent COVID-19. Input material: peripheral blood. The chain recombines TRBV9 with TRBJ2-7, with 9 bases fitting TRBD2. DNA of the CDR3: TGTGCCAGCAGCCCCCGGACTAGCGACGAGCAGTACTTC. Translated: CASSPRTSDEQYF.